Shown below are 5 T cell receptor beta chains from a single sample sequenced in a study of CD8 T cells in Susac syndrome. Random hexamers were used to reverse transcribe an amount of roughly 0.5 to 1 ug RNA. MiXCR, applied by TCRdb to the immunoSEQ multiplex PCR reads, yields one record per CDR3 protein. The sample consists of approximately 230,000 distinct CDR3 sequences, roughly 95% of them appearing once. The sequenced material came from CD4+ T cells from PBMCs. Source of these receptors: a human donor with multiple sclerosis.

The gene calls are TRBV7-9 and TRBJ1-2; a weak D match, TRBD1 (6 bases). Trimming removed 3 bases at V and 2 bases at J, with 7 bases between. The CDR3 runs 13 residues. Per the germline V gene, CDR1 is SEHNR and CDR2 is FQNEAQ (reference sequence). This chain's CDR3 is CASSFDRNYGYTF. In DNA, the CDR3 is TGTGCCAGCAGCTTCGACAGGAACTATGGCTACACCTTC.

Here the CDR3 DNA reads TGCGCCAGCAGCTTGGAAAGCAGCGCGAACACCATATATTTT. Its translation: CASSLESSANTIYF. V and J are TRBV5-1 and TRBJ1-3, with no clear D. Germline values: CDR1 SGHRS, CDR2 YFSETQ. This CDR3 has 14 amino acids. V shed 0 bases and J shed 7 bases, with 11 bases lying between them.

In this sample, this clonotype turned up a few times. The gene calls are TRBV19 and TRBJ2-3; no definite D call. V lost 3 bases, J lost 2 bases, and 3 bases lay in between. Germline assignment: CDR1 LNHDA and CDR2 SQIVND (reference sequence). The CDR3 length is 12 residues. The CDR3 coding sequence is TGTGCCAGTAGTATCTTCACAGATACGCAGTATTTT. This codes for CASSIFTDTQYF.

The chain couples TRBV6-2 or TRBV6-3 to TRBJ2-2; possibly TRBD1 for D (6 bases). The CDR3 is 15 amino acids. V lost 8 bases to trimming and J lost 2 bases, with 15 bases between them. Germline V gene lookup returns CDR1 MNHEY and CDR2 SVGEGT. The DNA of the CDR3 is TGTGCCAGCTCCCTAGAGGGGACAAACACCGGGGAGCTGTTTTTT. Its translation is CASSLEGTNTGELFF.

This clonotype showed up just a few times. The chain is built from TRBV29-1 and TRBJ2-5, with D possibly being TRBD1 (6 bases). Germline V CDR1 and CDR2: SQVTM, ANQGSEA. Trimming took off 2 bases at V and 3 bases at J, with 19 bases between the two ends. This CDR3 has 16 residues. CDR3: CSVENTRGMGEETQYF. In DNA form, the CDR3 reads TGCAGCGTTGAAAATACCAGGGGTATGGGGGAAGAGACCCAGTACTTC.